This TCR beta chain was obtained from a study of cytomegalovirus exposure and HLA in healthy donors. Study-level information: Ancestry clustering placed 81% of around 400 genotyped donors in the Caucasian-associated cluster. Study-level results: HLA alleles were associated with around 17,000 TCR beta sequences in a later analysis at 0.05 false discovery rate. It is likely that the observed cluster of highly shared sequence variants was a sequencing artifact.

Both 60 Vbeta primers and 13 Jbeta primers went into the PCR. Assay: immunoSEQ multiplex PCR; the TCRdb copy retains only in-frame clones and omits some. The table shows 100,000 or so clones, with around 77% occurring only once. A remark on this clone: Its antigen is as yet unknown.

The CDR3 loop spans 16 amino acids. Trimming left V 2 bases short and J 5 bases short, with 19 bases between. Germline V gene lookup returns CDR1 SGHRS and CDR2 YFSETQ. This sequence was found in a man in his forties or fifties in good health and CMV-seropositive. The sequenced material came from PBMCs. V and J are TRBV5-1 and TRBJ1-1; maybe TRBD1 (5 bases). The CDR3 reads CASSLEDDRRRTEAFF. In nucleotides, the CDR3 is TGCGCCAGCAGCTTAGAAGACGACAGACGTAGAACTGAAGCTTTCTTT.